This record covers a single TCR beta chain. This clonotype showed up many times. Its antigen is not yet known. No clone much larger than this one lies a single base away; base qualities are absent. The data are from a study of T cell repertoires in cytomegalovirus infection (dated by TCRdb to the late 2010s). Background for the entire study: Recently identified HLA-C-restricted CMV epitopes, whose presentation resists viral immunomodulation, were targeted by peptide stimulations together with well-studied HLA-B-restricted epitopes. The HLA type of each donor mattered for the analysis, because public TCR beta signatures pointed to carriage of CMV infection along with the matching HLA type. Beyond this particular receptor, the publication reports: The ex vivo response was dominated by HLA-C-restricted CMV-specific TCR beta clonotypes, and the single most frequent clonotype in two of eight donors was supplied by these HLA-C-restricted clonotypes. In both this cohort and an independent cohort of some 350 donors, the cumulative frequency of public TCR beta family members distinguished carriers of CMV infection plus the relevant HLA type.

Sequences SGHVS (CDR1) and FQNEAQ (CDR2) are obtained from the germline V gene. V lost 5 bases and J lost 2 bases; the stretch between them is 12 bases long. CDR3 length: 14 amino acids, cysteine to phenylalanine. The DNA shown is the 42-base CDR3, in frame from base 1. The treatment or condition label on this specimen signifies: in vitro stimulation with specific CMV peptide epitopes to enrich CMV-specific T cells. Sequencing instrument: Illumina HiSeq 1500. The public reads were reanalyzed by TCRdb: fastp trimming at Q25, MiXCR alignment, in-frame beta chains only. Duplicate CDR3 protein sequences are folded into a single record with the most common DNA and genes. In this sample the table shows 95,000 to 120,000 distinct CDR3 sequences, 30% to 35% of which occur a single time. The top ten constitute around 41% of the sample.

Sequenced here: CD8+ T cells from cultured PBMCs, sampled from culture after CMV antigen stimulation. This TCR was recovered from a human donor in good health (CMV status not recorded). Some clones in this sample may be carry-over from other donors' samples. The V gene is TRBV7-8 and the J gene is TRBJ1-1; no D gene can be assigned with confidence. The DNA reads TGTGCCAGCAGCCTACAGTTCCTCAACACTGAAGCTTTCTTT. Its coded protein is CASSLQFLNTEAFF.